The rows below give T cell receptor beta chains drawn from one sample of a study of neurological immune-mediated disorders. TCRdb passed the 5' RACE reads through MiXCR, listing each CDR3 protein once. The table has 65,000 to 85,000 distinct CDR3 sequences, 2.5% to 4% seen once; the top ten hold 5.2%. Sequenced input: PBMCs. These receptors all come from a woman aged 45-65 years with multiple sclerosis. Each CDR3 is given with its conserved first and last residue. The D gene is left open where the match is weak. Size is stated as once, few, many or a size class.

TRBV24-1	TRBJ2-2	many	-	TGTGCCACCAGTGACCTACAGGGTTACGGGGAGCTGTTTTTT	CATSDLQGYGELFF
TRBV24-1	TRBJ2-1	many	-	TGTGCCACCCGTCCTTCCTCGGACAGCAATGAGCAGTTCTTC	CATRPSSDSNEQFF
TRBV20-1	TRBJ1-5	many	-	TGCAGTGCTAGAGTCCCCGGGACGATCTTCAATCAGCCCCAGCATTTT	CSARVPGTIFNQPQHF
TRBV20-1	TRBJ2-5	many	-	TGCAGTGCCCCCCGGACACCGGAGACCCAGTACTTC	CSAPRTPETQYF
TRBV29-1	TRBJ2-5	many	TRBD1	TGCAGCGTCTTCACAGGGGGAAGAGAGGAGACCCAGTACTTC	CSVFTGGREETQYF
TRBV29-1	TRBJ2-3	many	-	TGCAGCGTTATGGGAAGGCACACAGATACGCAGTATTTT	CSVMGRHTDTQYF
TRBV20-1	TRBJ2-3	many	-	TGCAGTGCTAGAGCCCCCAGCGCCGGCACAGATACGCAGTATTTT	CSARAPSAGTDTQYF
TRBV5-1	TRBJ2-1	many	-	TGCGCCAGCAGCTGGGGGATGGCGCGGGGGCCCTACAATGAGCAGTTCTTC	CASSWGMARGPYNEQFF
TRBV7-2	TRBJ1-2	many	TRBD1	TGTGCCAGCAGCTTAAAGGGACAGAACTATGGCTACACCTTC	CASSLKGQNYGYTF
TRBV29-1	TRBJ2-2	many	-	TGCAGCGCCCGCGGAGGCGCAGGGGCGAACACCGGGGAGCTGTTTTTT	CSARGGAGANTGELFF
TRBV6-2/TRBV6-3	TRBJ2-5	many	TRBD2	TGTGCCAGCAGTCCGGGACTAGCGTGGCAGACCCAGTACTTC	CASSPGLAWQTQYF
TRBV20-1	TRBJ1-4	many	TRBD1	TGCAGTGCTCCGGACAGGACTAATGAAAAACTGTTTTTT	CSAPDRTNEKLFF
TRBV6-2/TRBV6-3	TRBJ1-5	many	-	TGTGCCAGCAGTTCCCCGACAGGAGATAGCAATCAGCCCCAGCATTTT	CASSSPTGDSNQPQHF
TRBV7-9	TRBJ1-1	many	-	TGTGCCAGCAGCTTAGGTGTAGAAAACACTGAAGCTTTCTTT	CASSLGVENTEAFF
TRBV5-1	TRBJ2-1	many	-	TGCGCCAGCAGCCACCCCCCCCCGCTTACGAATGAGCAGTTCTTC	CASSHPPPLTNEQFF
TRBV3-1	TRBJ1-6	few	-	TGTGCCAGCAGCCAAGGTTTGAACTATAATTCAACCCTCAACTTT	CASSQGLNYNSTLNF
TRBV7-6	TRBJ2-3	few	-	TGTGCCAGCAGCTTAGGGGTATTTACAGGAGCAGATACGCAGTATTTT	CASSLGVFTGADTQYF
TRBV4-3	TRBJ2-1	many	-	TGCGCCAGCAGCCAAGTGGGGACATCATCCTACAATGAGCAGTTCTTC	CASSQVGTSSYNEQFF
TRBV6-6	TRBJ1-6	many	-	TGTGCCAGCAGTGATCCGCCCGGGGGAGACCAAAATTCACCCCTCCACTTT	CASSDPPGGDQNSPLHF
TRBV20-1	TRBJ1-1	many	-	TGCAGTGCTAGCTTCCAGGAGAACACTGAAGCTTTCTTT	CSASFQENTEAFF